The TCR beta chain under discussion was sequenced for a study of monozygotic twins with cystic fibrosis. Libraries were prepared by immunoSEQ multiplex PCR; TCRdb keeps only in-frame clonotypes and omits some of them. The sample contains approximately 13,000 clones, over 85% of which appear only once. Germline loops: CDR1 MDHEN, CDR2 SYDVKM. Trimming took 3 bases from V and 5 from J; bases not matched to a gene: 8. This CDR3 has 16 residues. The sequencing sample was made of blood. V and J are TRBV28 and TRBJ2-2; 8 bases match TRBD2. The clonotype comes from a girl aged 2-9 years with cystic fibrosis. CDR3 bases: TGTGCCAGCAGTTTCGCGGCGGGAGGCGGGACCGGGGAGCTGTTTTTT. Translating it yields CASSFAAGGGTGELFF.